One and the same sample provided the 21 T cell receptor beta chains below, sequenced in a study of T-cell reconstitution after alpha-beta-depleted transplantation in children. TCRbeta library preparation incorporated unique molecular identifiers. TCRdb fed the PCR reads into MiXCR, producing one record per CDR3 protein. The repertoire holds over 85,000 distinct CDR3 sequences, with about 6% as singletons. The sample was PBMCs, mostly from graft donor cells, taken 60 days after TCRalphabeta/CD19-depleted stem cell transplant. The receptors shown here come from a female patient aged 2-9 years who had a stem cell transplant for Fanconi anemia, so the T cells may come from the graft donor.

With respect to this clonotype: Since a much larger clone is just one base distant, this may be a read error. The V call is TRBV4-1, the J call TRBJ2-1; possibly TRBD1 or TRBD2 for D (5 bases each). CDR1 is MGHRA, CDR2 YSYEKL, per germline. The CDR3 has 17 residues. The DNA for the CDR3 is TGCGCCAGCAGCCAAGGTGCCGGGACCCGGAATTACAATGAGCGGTTCTTC. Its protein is CASSQGAGTRNYNERFF.

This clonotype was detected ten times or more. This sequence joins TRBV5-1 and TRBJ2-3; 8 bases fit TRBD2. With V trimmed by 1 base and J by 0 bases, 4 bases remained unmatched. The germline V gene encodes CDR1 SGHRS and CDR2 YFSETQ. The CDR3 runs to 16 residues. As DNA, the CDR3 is TGCGCCAGCAGCTTGCTACGGGGGGGTAGCACAGATACGCAGTATTTT. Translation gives CASSLLRGGSTDTQYF.

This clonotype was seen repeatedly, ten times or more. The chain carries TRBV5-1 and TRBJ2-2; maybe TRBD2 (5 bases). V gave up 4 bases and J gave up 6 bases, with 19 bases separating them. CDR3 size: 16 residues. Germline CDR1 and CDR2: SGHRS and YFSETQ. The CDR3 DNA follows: TGCGCCAGCAGCCAGAGACCAGTTCTAGCTGCCGGGGAGCTGTTTTTT. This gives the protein CASSQRPVLAAGELFF.

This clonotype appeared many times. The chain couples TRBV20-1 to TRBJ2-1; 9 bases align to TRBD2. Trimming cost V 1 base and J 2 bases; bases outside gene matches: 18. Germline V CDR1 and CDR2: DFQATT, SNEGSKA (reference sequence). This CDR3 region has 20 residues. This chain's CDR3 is CSARASLGLAGRVAYNEQFF. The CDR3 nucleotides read TGCAGTGCTAGAGCCAGCCTGGGGCTAGCGGGAAGAGTAGCCTACAATGAGCAGTTCTTC.

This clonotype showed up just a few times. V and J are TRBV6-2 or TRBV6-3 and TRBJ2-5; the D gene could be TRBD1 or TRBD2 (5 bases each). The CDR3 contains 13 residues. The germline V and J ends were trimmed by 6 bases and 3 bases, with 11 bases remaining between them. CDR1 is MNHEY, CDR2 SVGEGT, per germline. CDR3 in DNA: TGTGCCAGCAGGGGGACGGCTGAAGAGACCCAGTACTTC. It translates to CASRGTAEETQYF.

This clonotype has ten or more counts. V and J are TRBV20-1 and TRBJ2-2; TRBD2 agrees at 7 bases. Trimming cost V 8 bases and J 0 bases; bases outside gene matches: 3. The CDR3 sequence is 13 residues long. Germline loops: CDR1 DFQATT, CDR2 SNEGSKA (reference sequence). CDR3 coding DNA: TGCAGTTATCTAGCGGCGAACACCGGGGAGCTGTTTTTT. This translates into CSYLAANTGELFF.

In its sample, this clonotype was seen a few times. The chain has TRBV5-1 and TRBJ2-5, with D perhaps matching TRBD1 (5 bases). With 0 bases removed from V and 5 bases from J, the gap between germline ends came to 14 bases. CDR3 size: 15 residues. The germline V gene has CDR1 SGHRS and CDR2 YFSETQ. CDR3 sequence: CASSLGQIPGETQYF. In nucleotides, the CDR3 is TGCGCCAGCAGCTTGGGGCAAATACCAGGGGAGACCCAGTACTTC.

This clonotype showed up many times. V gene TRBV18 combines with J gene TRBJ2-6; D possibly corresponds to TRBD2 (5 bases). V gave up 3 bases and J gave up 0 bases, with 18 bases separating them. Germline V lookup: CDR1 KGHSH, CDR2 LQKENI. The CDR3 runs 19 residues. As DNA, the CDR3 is TGTGCCAGCTCACCCTTTCACTTAGGACTGTTCTCTGGGGCCAACGTCCTGACTTTC. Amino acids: CASSPFHLGLFSGANVLTF.

In DNA, the CDR3 is TGTGCCATCAGTGACTATGGCGGGACTGAAGCTTTCTTT. Residues: CAISDYGGTEAFF. The chain combines TRBV10-3 with TRBJ1-1, with D uncertain. Germline loops: CDR1 ENHRY, CDR2 SYGVKD. V was trimmed by 3 bases and J by 5 bases, leaving 10 bases between them. CDR3 length: 13 residues.

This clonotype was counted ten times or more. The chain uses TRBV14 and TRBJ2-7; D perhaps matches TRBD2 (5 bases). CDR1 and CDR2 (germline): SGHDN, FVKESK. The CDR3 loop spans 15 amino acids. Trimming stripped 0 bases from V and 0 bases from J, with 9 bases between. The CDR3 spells CASSQDSDYSYEQYF. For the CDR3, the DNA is TGTGCCAGCAGCCAAGATTCAGACTACTCCTACGAGCAGTACTTC.

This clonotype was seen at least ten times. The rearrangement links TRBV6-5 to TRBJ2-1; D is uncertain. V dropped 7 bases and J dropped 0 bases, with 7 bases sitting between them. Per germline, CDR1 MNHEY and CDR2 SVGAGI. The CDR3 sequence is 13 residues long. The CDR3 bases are TGTGCCAGCAACCACTTCTCCTACAATGAGCAGTTCTTC. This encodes CASNHFSYNEQFF.

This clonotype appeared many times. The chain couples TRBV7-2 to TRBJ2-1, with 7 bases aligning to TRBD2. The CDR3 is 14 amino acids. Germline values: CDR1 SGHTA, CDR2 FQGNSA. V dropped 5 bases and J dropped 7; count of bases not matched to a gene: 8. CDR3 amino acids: CASSPQWEGNEQFF. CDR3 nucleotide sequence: TGTGCCAGCAGCCCCCAATGGGAGGGGAATGAGCAGTTCTTC.

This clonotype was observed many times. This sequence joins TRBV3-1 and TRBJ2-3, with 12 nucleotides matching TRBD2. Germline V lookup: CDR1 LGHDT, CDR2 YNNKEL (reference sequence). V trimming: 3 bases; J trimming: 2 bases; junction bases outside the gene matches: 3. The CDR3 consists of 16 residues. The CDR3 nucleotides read TGTGCCAGCAGCCATGGGACTAGCGGGCACACAGATACGCAGTATTTT. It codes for CASSHGTSGHTDTQYF.

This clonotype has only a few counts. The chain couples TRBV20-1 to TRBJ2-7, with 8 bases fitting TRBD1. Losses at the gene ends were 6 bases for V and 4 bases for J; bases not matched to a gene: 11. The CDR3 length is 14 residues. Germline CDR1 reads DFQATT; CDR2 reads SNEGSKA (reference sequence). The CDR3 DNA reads TGCAGTGCCGACCGGACAGGGATGGGTTACGAGCAGTACTTC. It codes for CSADRTGMGYEQYF.

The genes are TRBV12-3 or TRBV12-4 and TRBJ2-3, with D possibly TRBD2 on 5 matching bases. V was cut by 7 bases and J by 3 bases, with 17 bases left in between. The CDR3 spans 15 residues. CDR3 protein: CASTSRLGGTDTQYF. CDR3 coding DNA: TGTGCCAGCACCTCCCGGTTGGGCGGGACAGATACGCAGTATTTT.

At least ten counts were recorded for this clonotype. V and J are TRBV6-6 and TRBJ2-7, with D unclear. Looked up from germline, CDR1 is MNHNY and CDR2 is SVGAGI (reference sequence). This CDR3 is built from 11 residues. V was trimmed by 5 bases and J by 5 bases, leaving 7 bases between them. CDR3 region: CASSRRDEQYF. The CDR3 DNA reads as TGTGCCAGCAGTCGGCGCGACGAGCAGTACTTC.

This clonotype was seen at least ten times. CDR3 sequence reads: CASSYVAGVKEQYF. DNA of the CDR3: TGTGCCAGCAGTTACGTGGCGGGAGTAAAGGAGCAGTACTTC. V is TRBV6-5 and J is TRBJ2-7; TRBD2 agrees at 7 bases. The V segment lost 2 bases and the J segment 7 bases; nucleotides outside the gene matches: 8. This CDR3 spans 14 amino acids. CDR1 and CDR2 from the germline V gene are MNHEY and SVGAGI.

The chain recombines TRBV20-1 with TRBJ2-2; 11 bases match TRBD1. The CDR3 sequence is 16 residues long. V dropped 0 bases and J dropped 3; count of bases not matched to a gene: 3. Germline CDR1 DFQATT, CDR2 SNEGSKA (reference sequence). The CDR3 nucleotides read TGCAGTGCTAGAGATGCGGGACAGGGGGACACCGGGGAGCTGTTTTTT. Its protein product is CSARDAGQGDTGELFF.

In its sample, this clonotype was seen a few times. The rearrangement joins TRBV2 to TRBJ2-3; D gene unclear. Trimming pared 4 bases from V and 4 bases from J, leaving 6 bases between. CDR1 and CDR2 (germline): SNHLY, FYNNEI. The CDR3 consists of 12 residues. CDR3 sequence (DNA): TGTGCCAGCAGTGCCGGCTCAGATACGCAGTATTTT. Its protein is CASSAGSDTQYF.

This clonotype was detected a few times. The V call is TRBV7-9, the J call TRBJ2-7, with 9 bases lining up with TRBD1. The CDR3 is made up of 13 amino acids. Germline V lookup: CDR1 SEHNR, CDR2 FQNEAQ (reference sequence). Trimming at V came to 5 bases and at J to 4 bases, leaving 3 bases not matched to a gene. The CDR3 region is CASSIGQGYEQYF. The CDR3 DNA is TGTGCCAGCAGCATCGGACAGGGGTACGAGCAGTACTTC.

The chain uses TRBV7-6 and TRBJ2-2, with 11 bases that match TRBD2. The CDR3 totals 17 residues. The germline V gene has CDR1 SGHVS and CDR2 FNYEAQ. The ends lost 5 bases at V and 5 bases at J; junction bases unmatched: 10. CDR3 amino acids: CASSRTSGRPLTGELFF. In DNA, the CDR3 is TGTGCCAGCAGCCGTACTAGCGGGAGACCCTTGACCGGGGAGCTGTTTTTT.